Below are 21 T cell receptor beta chains sequenced from a single sample in a study of shared clonotypes between healthy human individuals. The assay was immunoSEQ multiplex PCR, and TCRdb's table has in-frame clones only and misses some. The sample has about 2.3 million clones; more than 85% are singletons. Sequencing was performed on naive CD4+ T cells from PBMCs. The subset was: CD45RA+ positively selected. The receptors here all came from a man aged 18-30 years in good health. Some clones in this sample may be carry-over from other donors' samples.

About this clone itself: The same CDR3 is also encoded by other DNA sequences in this sample. The rearrangement joins TRBV19 to TRBJ2-2; D is unresolved. Germline V CDR1 and CDR2: LNHDA, SQIVND (reference sequence). The V end lost 1 base, the J end lost 0 bases, and 6 bases lay between the germline ends. CDR3 length: 15 amino acids. CDR3 nucleotide sequence: TGTGCCAGTAGTATAGGTACCGCGAACACCGGGGAGCTGTTTTTT. This sequence encodes CASSIGTANTGELFF.

The chain carries TRBV10-3 and TRBJ1-5, with D uncertain. There are 14 residues in the CDR3. The V gene's germline CDR1 is ENHRY and CDR2 SYGVKD. Trimming took 4 bases from V and 0 from J, leaving 7 bases between them. In DNA, the CDR3 is TGTGCCATCAGTGTGGCGGGTAGCAATCAGCCCCAGCATTTT. It codes for CAISVAGSNQPQHF.

The V gene is TRBV5-1, the J gene TRBJ2-7; 13 positions agree with TRBD2. CDR3 size: 14 residues. From germline, CDR1 is SGHRS and CDR2 YFSETQ. V lost 4 bases and J lost 9; bases outside the gene matches: 7. CDR3 sequence reads: CASSETSGRYRQYF. CDR3 nucleotide sequence: TGCGCCAGCAGCGAGACTAGCGGGAGGTATAGGCAGTACTTC.

The gene calls are TRBV28 and TRBJ1-5, with 7 bases matching TRBD1. Germline values: CDR1 MDHEN, CDR2 SYDVKM. The CDR3 runs to 14 residues. Trimming took 8 bases from V and 5 from J; bases not matched to a gene: 9. The CDR3 reads CASGTTGDDQPQHF. In DNA, the CDR3 is TGTGCCAGCGGTACAACAGGGGATGATCAGCCCCAGCATTTT.

The DNA for the CDR3 is TGTGCCAGCAGCTTGGGCAGGGCGATCTCCTACGAGCAGTACTTC. The encoded protein is CASSLGRAISYEQYF. The gene calls are TRBV5-4 and TRBJ2-7; D is perhaps TRBD1 (5 bases). Germline assignment: CDR1 SGHNT and CDR2 YYREEE (reference sequence). Trimming took 0 bases from V and 0 from J, leaving 10 bases between them. The CDR3 extends over 15 amino acids.

Only a few counts were recorded for this clone. The J gene is TRBJ1-1, the V gene TRBV7-9; D is unresolved. This CDR3 region has 14 residues. Germline V lookup: CDR1 SEHNR, CDR2 FQNEAQ (reference sequence). V shed 5 bases and J shed 0 bases, with 10 bases lying between them. The CDR3 sequence: CASSPTEVNTEAFF. The CDR3 DNA sequence: TGTGCCAGCAGCCCCACGGAGGTGAACACTGAAGCTTTCTTT.

This chain links TRBV2 with TRBJ2-7; TRBD1 agrees at 8 bases. The junction had 5 bases not matched to a gene; V was cut back by 7 bases and J by 6 bases. Germline CDR1 SNHLY, CDR2 FYNNEI. The length of the CDR3 is 12 residues. This CDR3 is CASTGTGGEQYF. The CDR3 nucleotides are TGTGCCAGCACAGGGACAGGAGGCGAGCAGTACTTC.

This rearrangement joins TRBV7-2 to TRBJ2-1, with 15 positions matching TRBD2. Germline V gene lookup returns CDR1 SGHTA and CDR2 FQGNSA. V trimming: 5 bases; J trimming: 0 bases; junction bases outside the gene matches: 8. The CDR3 runs to 19 residues. The CDR3 protein is CASSLRTSGRVSSYNEQFF. CDR3 in DNA: TGTGCCAGCAGCCTCCGGACTAGCGGGAGGGTAAGCTCCTACAATGAGCAGTTCTTC.

The J gene is TRBJ2-2, the V gene TRBV7-2; D not resolved. From germline, CDR1 is SGHTA and CDR2 FQGNSA. The V and J ends lost 5 bases and 9 bases respectively, with 13 bases between them. CDR3 length: 13 amino acids. The CDR3 protein is CASSLGHVRELFF. CDR3 in DNA: TGTGCCAGCAGCCTAGGTCATGTCCGGGAGCTGTTTTTT.

The J gene is TRBJ1-2, the V gene TRBV12-5; D not resolved. CDR1 is LGHNT, CDR2 FRNRAP, per germline. V was cut by 5 bases and J by 4 bases, with 17 bases left in between. The CDR3 spans 15 residues. The CDR3: CASGPYGASGYGYTF. The CDR3 DNA follows: TGTGCTAGTGGTCCGTACGGCGCGTCGGGCTATGGCTACACCTTC.

This clone was found once. The sample carries other DNA sequences with the same CDR3. The V and J genes are TRBV7-9 and TRBJ2-2, with D unresolved. Germline values: CDR1 SEHNR, CDR2 FQNEAQ (reference sequence). This CDR3 is built from 12 residues. The germline V and J ends were trimmed by 4 bases and 5 bases, with 5 bases remaining between them. CDR3 DNA: TGTGCCAGCAGCTCCGGAACCGGGGAGCTGTTTTTT. Its translation is CASSSGTGELFF.

V and J are TRBV28 and TRBJ2-1, with 12 bases lining up with TRBD2. Germline V gene data show CDR1 as MDHEN and CDR2 as SYDVKM. This CDR3 region has 16 residues. V gave up 7 bases and J gave up 6 bases; unmatched junction bases: 10. The CDR3 DNA reads TGTGCCAGCACCAACTCCGGACTAGCGGGATCCAATGAGCAGTTCTTC. This codes for CASTNSGLAGSNEQFF.

The CDR3 sequence: CASSAVGTRSYNEQFF. CDR3 DNA sequence: TGTGCCAGCAGCGCCGTGGGGACCCGCTCCTACAATGAGCAGTTCTTC. The chain carries TRBV28 and TRBJ2-1, with D perhaps TRBD1 or TRBD2 (5 bases each). Looked up from germline, CDR1 is MDHEN and CDR2 is SYDVKM. The V gene lost 6 bases and the J gene lost 0 bases, with 15 bases spanning the gap. The CDR3 covers 16 residues.

This clone was observed a single time. The chain recombines TRBV27 with TRBJ2-7; D possibly matches TRBD1 or TRBD2 (5 bases each). Trimming took 5 bases from V and 0 from J, leaving 11 bases between them. The germline CDR1 and CDR2 sequences are MNHEY and SMNVEV (reference sequence). This CDR3 contains 14 residues. The CDR3 loop reads CASSERGLSYEQYF. The DNA for the CDR3 is TGTGCCAGCAGTGAGAGGGGCCTCTCCTACGAGCAGTACTTC.

CDR3 sequence (DNA): TGTGCCAGCTCCCCCGGCAGGGCCGGGGGAAACACCATATATTTT. Its protein is CASSPGRAGGNTIYF. The genes are TRBV28 and TRBJ1-3; weak D call: TRBD1 (5 bases). Germline lookup yields CDR1 MDHEN and CDR2 SYDVKM. This CDR3 comprises 15 residues. Deletions cut 8 bases from V and 4 bases from J, with 18 bases between.

The V call is TRBV7-3, the J call TRBJ2-3; TRBD2 is a possible D gene (5 bases). Trimming shortened V by 1 base and J by 0 bases, and 11 bases separated the two germline ends. CDR3 size: 16 residues. Germline CDR1 and CDR2: SGHTA and FQGTGA. DNA of the CDR3: TGTGCCAGCAGCTTAATGGAGACTACCAGCACAGATACGCAGTATTTT. It codes for CASSLMETTSTDTQYF.

This clone showed up just once. The chain joins TRBV6-4 to TRBJ1-2; TRBD1 might be the D (5 bases). V was pared by 6 bases and J by 3 bases, with 14 bases between. Germline V gene lookup returns CDR1 MRHNA and CDR2 SNTAGT. The CDR3 spans 14 residues. DNA of the CDR3: TGTGCCAGCAGAAGGGACGCGGGATACTATGGCTACACCTTC. Its translation is CASRRDAGYYGYTF.

V is TRBV2 and J is TRBJ2-2, with D perhaps matching TRBD2 (5 bases). Germline-derived CDR1 and CDR2 are SNHLY and FYNNEI. Trimming took off 6 bases at V and 6 bases at J, with 23 bases between the two ends. This CDR3 spans 17 amino acids. The CDR3, as DNA: TGTGCCAGCAGCCCCTCCCGGAACTCCCTAGCAGCCGGGGAGCTGTTTTTT. Amino acid sequence: CASSPSRNSLAAGELFF.

This sequence joins TRBV7-3 and TRBJ2-7, with D perhaps TRBD2 (5 bases). This CDR3 region has 13 residues. From germline, CDR1 is SGHTA and CDR2 FQGTGA. Trimming left V 5 bases short and J 3 bases short, with 11 bases between. CDR3 residues: CASSQDGLYEQYF. DNA of the CDR3: TGTGCCAGCAGCCAGGACGGACTCTACGAGCAGTACTTC.

V and J are TRBV9 and TRBJ2-3, with TRBD2 matching over 7 bases. The junction had 18 bases not matched to a gene; V was cut back by 4 bases and J by 4 bases. The CDR3 runs to 18 residues. Germline values: CDR1 SGDLS, CDR2 YYNGEE. CDR3 protein: CASSPRPGRDREADTQYF. The CDR3 nucleotides are TGTGCCAGCAGCCCCCGCCCCGGGCGGGATCGGGAGGCAGATACGCAGTATTTT. The full variable domain, in which reference TRBV9 and TRBJ2-3 provide the parts outside the CDR3, is DSGVTQTPKHLITATGQRVTLRCSPRSGDLSVYWYQQSLDQGLQFLIQYYNGEERAKGNILERFSAQQFPDLHSELNLSSLELGDSALYFCASSPRPGRDREADTQYFGPGTRLTVL.

The chain carries TRBV4-1 and TRBJ2-6; unclear D gene. V was trimmed by 4 bases and J by 0 bases, leaving 10 bases between them. In germline, CDR1 is MGHRA, CDR2 YSYEKL. The CDR3 runs to 16 residues. The DNA for the CDR3 is TGCGCCAGCAGCCCGAGGTTACCCTCTGGGGCCAACGTCCTGACTTTC. Its protein product is CASSPRLPSGANVLTF.